A selection of T cell receptor beta chains follows, all from one sample in a study of T cell clones after liver transplantation. The table came from immunoSEQ multiplex PCR; TCRdb's copy has only in-frame clones and leaves some out. Of roughly 73,000 clones listed, roughly 80% are singletons. Sample: CD4+ T cells from blood, taken before liver transplant. The receptors derive from a human donor who received a liver transplant. Each CDR3 is given with its conserved first and last residue.

V: TRBV4-1
J: TRBJ2-1
CDR3: CASSPQGDFYNEQFF

V: TRBV7-6
J: TRBJ2-1
CDR3: CASSLIASGDVSYNEQFF

V: TRBV2
J: TRBJ1-2
CDR3: CASGSGAGYTF

V: TRBV19
J: TRBJ1-5
CDR3: CASSLTGGGTSNQPQHF

V: TRBV30
J: TRBJ1-4
CDR3: CAWSVEGNEKLFF

V: TRBV7-3
J: TRBJ1-1
CDR3: CASSLGTGGLRTEAFF

V: TRBV5-1
J: TRBJ2-2
CDR3: CASSARTADTGELFF

V: TRBV4-3
J: TRBJ1-4
CDR3: CASSQDFGEKLFF

V: TRBV6-5
J: TRBJ2-1
CDR3: CASSLYGGEQFF

V: TRBV19
J: TRBJ2-1
CDR3: CASSAPPRASGRMDEQFF

V: TRBV10-3
J: TRBJ1-5
CDR3: CAISEDRAGDQPQHF

V: TRBV4-3
J: TRBJ2-1
CDR3: CASSQGASGRYNEQFF

V: TRBV10-3
J: TRBJ1-2
CDR3: CAIQGALGYGYTF

V: TRBV29-1
J: TRBJ1-2
CDR3: CSVEEPGQPYGYTF

V: TRBV5-1
J: TRBJ1-1
CDR3: CASSLQQPNTEAFF

V: TRBV19
J: TRBJ2-5
CDR3: CASTTQGGSGAQYF

V: TRBV7-9
J: TRBJ1-2
CDR3: CASSFGDRSSGYTF

V: TRBV7-9
J: TRBJ1-1
CDR3: CASSSYTEAFF

V: TRBV29-1
J: TRBJ2-5
CDR3: CSVVGLMGSETQYF

V: TRBV27
J: TRBJ2-6
CDR3: CASRVDRVGANVLTF

V: TRBV28
J: TRBJ2-7
CDR3: CASSLMTSEQYF

V: TRBV7-2
J: TRBJ2-2
CDR3: CASSLGYPIAGGWTGELFF

V: TRBV2
J: TRBJ1-5
CDR3: CASSIWVYQPQHF

V: TRBV27
J: TRBJ2-7
CDR3: CASSTTRGSGKVRSYEQYF

V: TRBV9
J: TRBJ2-3
CDR3: CASSAVHSTDTQYF

V: TRBV29-1
J: TRBJ1-1
CDR3: CSVGQMNTEAFF

V: TRBV11-1
J: TRBJ2-7
CDR3: CASSHIRAYF

V: TRBV7-2
J: TRBJ2-3
CDR3: CASSFGPDTQYF

V: TRBV7-9
J: TRBJ1-1
CDR3: CASRTAGRGRNTEAFF